The 21 T cell receptor beta chains listed next were all sequenced from one sample in a study of technical replicates of blood from a few donors. The table came from immunoSEQ multiplex PCR; TCRdb's copy has only in-frame clones and leaves some out. The repertoire has 50,000 to 60,000 clones, roughly nine tenths of them found once; the top ten carry about 3.7%. Sequencing was carried out using PBMCs. These TCRs come from a human donor in good health. Some clones in this sample may be carry-over from other donors' samples.

As concerns this clone: The sample holds other DNA sequences that translate to the same CDR3. This rearrangement joins TRBV5-1 to TRBJ2-1; 8 positions agree with TRBD1. This CDR3 contains 14 residues. With V trimmed by 1 base and J by 3 bases, 0 bases remained unmatched. Germline CDR1 and CDR2: SGHRS and YFSETQ. CDR3 loop: CASSLTGGYNEQFF. The CDR3 nucleotides read TGCGCCAGCAGCTTGACAGGGGGCTACAATGAGCAGTTCTTC.

The rearrangement links TRBV4-2 to TRBJ2-7; the match to TRBD2 covers 10 bases. Germline-derived CDR1 and CDR2 are LGHNA and YNFKEQ. The length of the CDR3 is 15 residues. The J segment lost 5 bases and the V segment lost 4 bases, leaving 8 bases of the junction unmatched. The CDR3: CASSPTSGGADEQYF. CDR3 nucleotides: TGTGCCAGCAGCCCCACGAGCGGGGGGGCCGACGAGCAGTACTTC.

This clone was recorded a few times. The chain links TRBV15 to TRBJ2-4; D might be TRBD1 (6 bases). The germline V gene has CDR1 LNHNV and CDR2 YYDKDF (reference sequence). Trimming shortened V by 0 bases and J by 2 bases, and 8 bases separated the two germline ends. The CDR3 has 15 amino acids. The CDR3 DNA reads as TGTGCCACCAGCAGAGAACAGGGTACCAAAAACATTCAGTACTTC. It encodes CATSREQGTKNIQYF.

The rearrangement uses TRBV5-4 and TRBJ2-3, with 9 bases that match TRBD2. This CDR3 is 16 amino acids long. CDR1 and CDR2 (germline): SGHNT, YYREEE (reference sequence). Germline trimming cut 1 base from V and 3 bases from J; bases unmatched to any gene: 6. The CDR3 sequence is CASSLPSGRKTDTQYF. In DNA, the CDR3 is TGTGCCAGCAGCTTGCCGAGCGGGAGGAAGACAGATACGCAGTATTTT.

Written as DNA, the CDR3 is TGTGCCAGCAGCTTAGTGATGGGGAGAGATAGCAATCAGCCCCAGCATTTT. Encoded protein: CASSLVMGRDSNQPQHF. V usage is TRBV7-2 and J usage is TRBJ1-5, with no clear D. V lost 1 base and J lost 0, with 13 bases in between. Per germline, CDR1 SGHTA and CDR2 FQGNSA. The CDR3 extends over 17 amino acids.

This rearrangement joins TRBV5-1 to TRBJ2-2; 9 nucleotides line up with TRBD1. The J segment lost 0 bases and the V segment lost 0 bases, leaving 6 bases of the junction unmatched. Germline lookup yields CDR1 SGHRS and CDR2 YFSETQ. The length of the CDR3 is 18 residues. This CDR3 reads CASSLEDRGPTNTGELFF. CDR3 sequence (DNA): TGCGCCAGCAGCTTGGAGGACAGGGGCCCCACGAACACCGGGGAGCTGTTTTTT.

The rearrangement links TRBV2 to TRBJ1-5; maybe TRBD1 (6 bases). In germline, CDR1 is SNHLY, CDR2 FYNNEI. V was clipped by 2 bases and J by 4 bases, with 12 bases between them. The CDR3 contains 15 residues. CDR3: CASSESGVENQPQHF. The CDR3 DNA reads as TGTGCCAGCAGTGAATCAGGGGTTGAAAATCAGCCCCAGCATTTT.

This chain uses TRBV18 with TRBJ1-3; TRBD1 matches 12 bases. The ends lost 5 bases at V and 7 bases at J; junction bases unmatched: 6. The CDR3 runs to 15 residues. The V gene's germline CDR1 is KGHSH and CDR2 LQKENI. CDR3 residues: CASSIGTGGWNTIYF. The CDR3 DNA reads TGTGCCAGCTCAATCGGGACAGGGGGCTGGAACACCATATATTTT.

The rearrangement joins TRBV7-2 to TRBJ2-7; 10 nucleotides align to TRBD2. The CDR3 covers 15 residues. Trimming cost V 5 bases and J 9 bases; bases outside gene matches: 13. Germline V CDR1 and CDR2: SGHTA, FQGNSA. The CDR3 reads CASSPRTSGVIGQYF. The CDR3, as DNA: TGTGCCAGCAGCCCCCGGACTAGCGGCGTAATAGGGCAGTACTTC.

CDR3 DNA: TGTGCCAGCAGTCCTGATCGTAGCGGGAGCTACGAGCAGTACTTC. As protein: CASSPDRSGSYEQYF. The chain combines TRBV2 with TRBJ2-7, with 9 bases matching TRBD2. Germline values: CDR1 SNHLY, CDR2 FYNNEI. V shed 5 bases and J 3 bases; nucleotides not matched to a gene: 8. The CDR3 extends over 15 amino acids.

This rearrangement joins TRBV6-6 to TRBJ1-2, with D possibly matching TRBD1 (6 bases). The CDR3 runs 11 residues. Germline V gene sequence: CDR1 MNHNY, CDR2 SVGAGI (reference sequence). V was trimmed by 8 bases and J by 5 bases, leaving 9 bases between them. In nucleotides, the CDR3 is TGTGCCAGCCACGGACAGTATGGCTACACCTTC. This gives the protein CASHGQYGYTF.

The rearrangement joins TRBV15 to TRBJ1-1; a possible D gene is TRBD1 (5 bases). Trimming took 3 bases from V and 4 from J, leaving 24 bases between them. This CDR3 has 18 residues. Germline values: CDR1 LNHNV, CDR2 YYDKDF (reference sequence). CDR3 coding DNA: TGTGCCACCAGCAGGGTCGTGGGGCCAGGAATATCTGGCACTGAAGCTTTCTTT. Protein sequence: CATSRVVGPGISGTEAFF.

The sample holds a few counts of this clone. This sequence joins TRBV15 and TRBJ2-1; 10 bases fit TRBD2. Germline CDR1 LNHNV, CDR2 YYDKDF (reference sequence). The CDR3 loop spans 15 amino acids. V was pared by 5 bases and J by 8 bases, with 9 bases of the junction left unmatched. The CDR3 loop is CATSRGSGGTYEQFF. CDR3 sequence (DNA): TGTGCCACCAGCCGGGGTAGCGGGGGGACCTATGAGCAGTTCTTC. Using reference TRBV15 and TRBJ2-1 for the parts outside the CDR3, the full variable domain is DAMVIQNPRYQVTQFGKPVTLSCSQTLNHNVMYWYQQKSSQAPKLLFHYYDKDFNNEADTPDNFQSRRPNTSFCFLDIRSPGLGDTAMYLCATSRGSGGTYEQFFGPGTRLTVL.

This clone was seen more than once but under ten times. The sample carries other DNA sequences with the same CDR3. The chain employs TRBV5-1 and TRBJ2-1; TRBD2 agrees at 9 bases. The germline CDR1 and CDR2 sequences are SGHRS and YFSETQ. The CDR3 sequence is 14 residues long. V was pared by 4 bases and J by 4 bases, with 3 bases of the junction left unmatched. This CDR3 reads CASSPSGGYNEQFF. DNA of the CDR3: TGCGCCAGCAGCCCAAGCGGGGGGTACAATGAGCAGTTCTTC.

This sequence joins TRBV5-1 and TRBJ2-5; tentative D call: TRBD2 (5 bases). CDR3 length equals 14 residues. CDR1 is SGHRS and CDR2 is YFSETQ in the germline V gene. V was clipped by 4 bases and J by 5 bases, with 15 bases between them. CDR3 loop: CASSRDSSSETQYF. Here the CDR3 DNA reads TGCGCCAGCAGCCGGGATTCTTCAAGCGAGACCCAGTACTTC.

This clone was seen a handful of times. The chain uses TRBV4-1 and TRBJ2-1, with 8 bases identical to TRBD2. CDR1 is MGHRA and CDR2 is YSYEKL in the germline V gene. V dropped 5 bases and J dropped 10; count of bases not matched to a gene: 13. The CDR3 totals 15 residues. CDR3 loop: CASSRLASISQEQFF. The DNA for the CDR3 is TGCGCCAGCAGCAGACTAGCGTCGATATCCCAGGAGCAGTTCTTC.

This clone appeared a few times. The gene calls are TRBV5-1 and TRBJ2-5, with D perhaps matching TRBD2 (5 bases). Between the trimmed V and J ends, which lost 6 bases and 3 bases, there was a span of 18 bases. CDR1 is SGHRS and CDR2 is YFSETQ in the germline V gene. The CDR3 sequence is 15 residues long. For the CDR3, the DNA is TGCGCCAGCACCATCCCCTCGCCGGGGAAAGAGACCCAGTACTTC. This translates into CASTIPSPGKETQYF.

This chain connects TRBV2 to TRBJ2-7; tentative D call: TRBD1 (5 bases). Trimming took off 6 bases at V and 3 bases at J, with 15 bases between the two ends. Germline-derived CDR1 and CDR2 are SNHLY and FYNNEI. The CDR3 totals 14 residues. The CDR3 DNA is TGTGCCAGCAGCAGACCGACAGTCCACTACGAGCAGTACTTC. Its translation is CASSRPTVHYEQYF.

The V and J genes are TRBV18 and TRBJ2-7, with a weak D call TRBD2 (5 bases). The CDR3 extends over 17 amino acids. Germline lookup yields CDR1 KGHSH and CDR2 LQKENI. With 1 base removed from V and 2 bases from J, the gap between germline ends came to 18 bases. The CDR3 DNA sequence: TGTGCCAGCTCACCACGAGGGTTTCCGGGAAGTCCCTACGAGCAGTACTTC. The encoded protein is CASSPRGFPGSPYEQYF.

This clone was seen just once. This chain joins TRBV18 and TRBJ1-2, with 7 bases identical to TRBD1. There are 14 residues in the CDR3. V lost 2 bases and J lost 8; bases outside the gene matches: 8. Per the germline V gene, CDR1 is KGHSH and CDR2 is LQKENI. The CDR3 DNA sequence: TGTGCCAGCTCACCAGGGACAGTCATGTACGGCTACACCTTC. Protein sequence: CASSPGTVMYGYTF.

The chain employs TRBV1 and TRBJ2-6; the DNA was not used to check the table's D call, TRBD1. TRBV1 is termed a pseudogene. The CDR3 runs to 15 residues. Here the CDR3 reads CTSCQGAPGANVLTF. The CDR3 DNA follows: TGCACCAGTTGCCAGGGGGCGCCTGGGGCCAACGTCCTGACTTTC.